The 24 T cell receptor beta chains reported below all come from one sample, sequenced in a study of response to subunit inactivated influenza vaccine. TCRdb re-analysed the RT-PCR reads in MiXCR, keeping a single row per CDR3 protein. This sample carries about 570,000 distinct CDR3 sequences, about 10% of them seen once, and the ten largest clones take 9.5% to 12%. The same sample was also studied in work on T cells expressing NK-cell markers. According to that study: In generating TCR beta cDNA, 5'RACE template switching with UMIs was used.

This material consisted of PBMCs from blood, taken on the day of vaccination. These receptors were collected from a man aged 45-65 years who received an inactivated influenza vaccine.

The table lists this clonotype with many counts. The rearrangement joins TRBV29-1 to TRBJ2-3; D might be TRBD1 (6 bases). V was pared by 8 bases and J by 2 bases, with 14 bases between. The CDR3 spans 13 residues. Germline V gene lookup returns CDR1 SQVTM and CDR2 ANQGSEA. CDR3 sequence: CSSLGQVTDTQYF. CDR3 nucleotides: TGCAGCTCCCTGGGACAAGTCACAGATACGCAGTATTTT.

This clonotype was detected many times. The chain combines TRBV5-6 with TRBJ1-1; a possible D gene is TRBD1 (5 bases). CDR1 and CDR2 from the germline V gene are SGHDT and YYEEEE. The ends were cut back, 3 bases at V and 0 bases at J, with 12 bases in the middle. This CDR3 comprises 15 residues. This chain's CDR3 is CASSSPGVMNTEAFF. The DNA for the CDR3 is TGTGCCAGCAGCTCACCGGGGGTCATGAACACTGAAGCTTTCTTT.

This clonotype was observed a few times. This chain links TRBV7-2 with TRBJ1-5; TRBD1 might be the D (5 bases). Germline V gene sequence: CDR1 SGHTA, CDR2 FQGNSA. The V gene lost 1 base and the J gene lost 4 bases, with 11 bases spanning the gap. The CDR3 is made up of 15 amino acids. This CDR3 is CASSLVPGRNQPQHF. The CDR3 DNA sequence: TGTGCCAGCAGCTTAGTGCCGGGGCGTAATCAGCCCCAGCATTTT.

This clonotype appeared a few times. The J gene is TRBJ2-2, the V gene TRBV4-2; TRBD1 matches at 7 bases. V dropped 0 bases and J dropped 1; count of bases not matched to a gene: 5. Germline V lookup: CDR1 LGHNA, CDR2 YNFKEQ. The CDR3 covers 17 residues. The CDR3 is CASSQDRGTVNTGELFF. Here the CDR3 DNA reads TGTGCCAGCAGCCAAGATAGGGGGACAGTGAACACCGGGGAGCTGTTTTTT.

A few counts support this clonotype. This sequence joins TRBV19 and TRBJ2-7; D remains unclear. The V and J ends lost 0 bases and 8 bases respectively, with 14 bases between them. The CDR3 loop spans 14 amino acids. CDR1 is LNHDA and CDR2 is SQIVND in the germline V gene (reference sequence). The CDR3 region is CASSIDARNLKQYF. CDR3 nucleotide sequence: TGTGCCAGTAGTATAGATGCACGAAACCTAAAGCAGTACTTC. The complete variable domain, with remaining parts taken from reference TRBV19 and TRBJ2-7, reads DGGITQSPKYLFRKEGQNVTLSCEQNLNHDAMYWYRQDPGQGLRLIYYSQIVNDFQKGDIAEGYSVSREKKESFPLTVTSAQKNPTAFYLCASSIDARNLKQYFGPGTRLTVT.

The chain carries TRBV20-1 and TRBJ2-3; weak D call: TRBD2 (6 bases). Trimming removed 6 bases from V and 2 bases from J, with 12 bases in between. The CDR3 loop spans 13 amino acids. Germline values: CDR1 DFQATT, CDR2 SNEGSKA (reference sequence). The DNA for the CDR3 is TGCAGTGCGACACCGGGACTCACAGATACGCAGTATTTT. This translates into CSATPGLTDTQYF.

This clonotype was recorded a few times. The V call is TRBV5-1, the J call TRBJ2-2; D is possibly TRBD1 (6 bases). CDR1 SGHRS and CDR2 YFSETQ come from the germline V gene. The V end lost 4 bases, the J end lost 2 bases, and 15 bases lay between the germline ends. This CDR3 region has 16 residues. The CDR3 coding sequence is TGCGCCAGCAGCCTCCTACAGGGTCCCAACACCGGGGAGCTGTTTTTT. Its translation: CASSLLQGPNTGELFF.

This chain uses TRBV3-1 with TRBJ2-5, with unresolved D. Trimming stripped 3 bases from V and 3 bases from J, with 5 bases between. Germline assignment: CDR1 LGHDT and CDR2 YNNKEL (reference sequence). The CDR3 covers 12 residues. CDR3 sequence reads: CASSHTEETQYF. CDR3 DNA sequence: TGTGCCAGCAGCCATACCGAAGAGACCCAGTACTTC.

There are many counts of this clonotype. V gene TRBV7-2 combines with J gene TRBJ2-1; D uncertain. Trimming removed 5 bases from V and 0 bases from J, with 11 bases in between. Germline V gene lookup returns CDR1 SGHTA and CDR2 FQGNSA. The CDR3 contains 15 residues. CDR3 region: CASSLMGSSYNEQFF. The CDR3, as DNA: TGTGCCAGCAGCCTGATGGGATCCTCCTACAATGAGCAGTTCTTC.

The gene calls are TRBV7-8 and TRBJ1-2; 7 bases align to TRBD1. CDR3 length equals 15 residues. V was clipped by 4 bases and J by 3 bases; unmatched bases: 8. The germline V gene has CDR1 SGHVS and CDR2 FQNEAQ. The CDR3 sequence: CASSSKLGQHYGYTF. CDR3 DNA sequence: TGTGCCAGCAGCTCTAAACTGGGACAGCACTATGGCTACACCTTC.

This clonotype was counted at least ten times. The chain has TRBV7-9 and TRBJ2-1; a weak D match, TRBD2 (6 bases). The CDR3 has 14 residues. In germline, CDR1 is SEHNR, CDR2 FQNEAQ (reference sequence). V was trimmed by 5 bases and J by 10 bases, leaving 18 bases between them. In DNA, the CDR3 is TGTGCCAGCAGCCACGGGCGGGACTTCGGAGAGCAGTTCTTC. Its protein product is CASSHGRDFGEQFF.

A few counts support this clonotype. The J gene is TRBJ2-7, the V gene TRBV29-1, with D perhaps matching TRBD1 (6 bases). The CDR3 totals 15 residues. Between the trimmed V and J ends, which lost 1 base and 1 base, there was a span of 14 bases. Looked up from germline, CDR1 is SQVTM and CDR2 is ANQGSEA. The CDR3 DNA reads TGCAGCGTTGAAGGGCTTGAGACAGGATCCTACGAGCAGTACTTC. Protein product: CSVEGLETGSYEQYF.

Details on this clonotype: The final CDR3 position lacks the conserved phenylalanine or tryptophan, pointing to a likely read error. It is unclear where the CDR3 begins or ends on the DNA, so no DNA is shown, and the CDR3 is as TCRdb lists it. The chain uses TRBV28 and TRBJ1-1; the table's D gene call, TRBD1, was not cross checked with the DNA. Including both end residues, the CDR3 is 12 amino acids long. Looked up from germline, CDR1 is MDHEN and CDR2 is SYDVKM. The CDR3 is CASSLTGLMSWT.

The chain links TRBV5-1 to TRBJ2-3; D gene ambiguous. The CDR3 totals 13 residues. Germline lookup yields CDR1 SGHRS and CDR2 YFSETQ. The ends were cut back, 2 bases at V and 5 bases at J, with 9 bases in the middle. CDR3 region: CASSFTVEDTQYF. In DNA, the CDR3 is TGCGCCAGCAGCTTTACCGTCGAAGATACGCAGTATTTT.

The chain has TRBV9 and TRBJ2-5, with D perhaps assigned TRBD1 or TRBD2 (6 bases each). V was clipped by 0 bases and J by 4 bases, with 16 bases between them. The CDR3 loop spans 16 amino acids. The germline V gene has CDR1 SGDLS and CDR2 YYNGEE. CDR3 nucleotide sequence: TGTGCCAGCAGCGTAGGGAAACAGGGAGCGGGAGAGACCCAGTACTTC. Translation gives CASSVGKQGAGETQYF.

This clonotype was observed a few times. The V call is TRBV6-5, the J call TRBJ2-7; D gene ambiguous. Between the trimmed V and J ends, which lost 0 bases and 3 bases, there was a span of 9 bases. This CDR3 is built from 14 residues. Germline CDR1 and CDR2: MNHEY and SVGAGI. DNA of the CDR3: TGTGCCAGCAGTTACTCATCGGCAGACTACGAGCAGTACTTC. This encodes CASSYSSADYEQYF.

This clonotype was seen a handful of times. The genes are TRBV11-2 and TRBJ2-1; 14 positions agree with TRBD2. This CDR3 contains 16 residues. CDR1 and CDR2 (germline): SGHAT, FQNNGV. J was trimmed by 7 bases and V by 6 bases; bases with no gene match: 8. The CDR3 loop is CASRRFGTSGRNEQFF. CDR3 DNA: TGTGCCAGCAGGAGGTTTGGGACTAGCGGGAGAAATGAGCAGTTCTTC.

The chain is built from TRBV6-1 and TRBJ2-7; the D is unclear. Trimming shortened V by 3 bases and J by 7 bases, and 10 bases separated the two germline ends. Germline V gene lookup returns CDR1 MNHNS and CDR2 SASEGT. There are 12 residues in the CDR3. Here the CDR3 reads CASSDQRREQYF. For the CDR3, the DNA is TGTGCCAGCAGTGACCAACGTCGGGAGCAGTACTTC.

Only a few counts were recorded for this clonotype. V is TRBV7-8 and J is TRBJ1-1; 7 bases are a match to TRBD1. V shed 5 bases and J 6 bases; nucleotides not matched to a gene: 12. The CDR3 consists of 15 residues. CDR1 and CDR2 from the germline V gene are SGHVS and FQNEAQ. The CDR3 coding sequence is TGTGCCAGCAGCCCAGACAGGGTTATTTCTTCTGAAGCTTTCTTT. Its protein product is CASSPDRVISSEAFF.

This clonotype was counted at least ten times. The rearrangement uses TRBV6-2 or TRBV6-3 and TRBJ2-3; D call uncertain. The V gene's germline CDR1 is MNHEY and CDR2 SVGEGT. Trimming stripped 2 bases from V and 6 bases from J, with 9 bases between. The CDR3 is 13 amino acids. The CDR3 DNA reads TGTGCCAGCAGTTACGGATCCGGGGATACGCAGTATTTT. Protein sequence: CASSYGSGDTQYF.

J is TRBJ2-7 and V is TRBV14; D tentatively reads TRBD1 or TRBD2 (5 bases each). V was trimmed by 1 base and J by 2 bases, leaving 12 bases between them. Germline CDR1 and CDR2: SGHDN and FVKESK. This CDR3 comprises 15 residues. CDR3 protein: CASSQVVGTAYEQYF. In DNA form, the CDR3 reads TGTGCCAGCAGCCAAGTCGTAGGGACGGCCTACGAGCAGTACTTC.

This clonotype was counted only a few times. J is TRBJ1-2 and V is TRBV6-1; D may be TRBD1 (6 bases). CDR3 size: 14 residues. V was cut by 7 bases and J by 2 bases, with 14 bases left in between. Germline V gene data show CDR1 as MNHNS and CDR2 as SASEGT. The CDR3 nucleotides are TGTGCCAGCACCTACACTACAGGGAACTATGGCTACACCTTC. Translated: CASTYTTGNYGYTF.

Worth noting for this clonotype: The missing conserved phenylalanine or tryptophan at the end of this CDR3 makes a read error likely. The chain carries TRBV5-1 and TRBJ2-5, with 10 bases fitting TRBD2. The ends lost 6 bases at V and 4 bases at J; junction bases unmatched: 15. This CDR3 contains 17 residues. Germline loops: CDR1 SGHRS, CDR2 YFSETQ. CDR3 sequence (DNA): TGCGCCAGCACCTTATTTCCAGTGGTAGCGGGAGGAGAGACCCAGTACTCC. Translation: CASTLFPVVAGGETQYS.

This clonotype has a handful of counts. The chain combines TRBV9 with TRBJ1-4; tentative D call: TRBD1 (5 bases). V gave up 0 bases and J gave up 4 bases, with 7 bases separating them. The germline gives CDR1 SGDLS, CDR2 YYNGEE. The CDR3 totals 14 residues. The chain's CDR3 is CASSVGQSNEKLFF. The CDR3 DNA follows: TGTGCCAGCAGCGTAGGACAGAGTAATGAAAAACTGTTTTTT.